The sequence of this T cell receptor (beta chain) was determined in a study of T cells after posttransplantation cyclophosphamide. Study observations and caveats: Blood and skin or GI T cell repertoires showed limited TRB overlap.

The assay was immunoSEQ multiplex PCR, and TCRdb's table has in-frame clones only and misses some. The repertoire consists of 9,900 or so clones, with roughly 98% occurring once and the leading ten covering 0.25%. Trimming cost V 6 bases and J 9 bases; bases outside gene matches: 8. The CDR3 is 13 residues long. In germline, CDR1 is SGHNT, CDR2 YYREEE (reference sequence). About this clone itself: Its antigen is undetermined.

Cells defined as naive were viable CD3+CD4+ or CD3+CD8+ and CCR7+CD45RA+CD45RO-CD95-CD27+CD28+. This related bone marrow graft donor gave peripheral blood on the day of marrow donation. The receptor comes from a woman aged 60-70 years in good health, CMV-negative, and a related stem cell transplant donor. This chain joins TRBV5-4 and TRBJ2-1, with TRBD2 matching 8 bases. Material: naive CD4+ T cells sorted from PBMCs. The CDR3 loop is CASTPGLAGEQFF. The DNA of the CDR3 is TGTGCCAGCACCCCTGGACTAGCTGGTGAGCAGTTCTTC.